This is a list of T cell receptor beta chains from one sample in a study of metastatic and nonmetastatic thyroid tumors. MiXCR reprocessed the PCR reads for TCRdb. Of under 20,000 clones in the sample, over 15% were seen once. The source material was blood. Receptors were obtained from a male donor with papillary thyroid cancer or a benign thyroid nodule (not recorded which). Some clones in this sample may be carry-over from other donors' samples. CDR3s include the opening cysteine and the closing phenylalanine or tryptophan. The D gene is left open where the match is weak. Clone sizes are given selectively: once, few, many, or a class where the clone is expanded.

medium-sized	TRBV4-1	TRBJ1-1	-	TGCGCCAGCAGCCGAAATACAGGGCCCACTGAAGCTTTCTTT	CASSRNTGPTEAFF
many	TRBV19	TRBJ1-5	-	TGTGCCAGTAGTATAAATGGGCAGGGAAATCAGCCCCAGCATTTT	CASSINGQGNQPQHF
many	TRBV6-4	TRBJ2-3	TRBD2	TGTGCCAGCAGTGACTCCAAGGGAGGGGGCACAGATACGCAGTATTTT	CASSDSKGGGTDTQYF
many	TRBV9	TRBJ2-7	-	TGTGCCAGCAGCGTAGGGCTAGCTACATTACTCGAGCAGTACTTC	CASSVGLATLLEQYF
medium-sized	TRBV19	TRBJ2-7	-	TGTGCCAGTGCCCCCTATGGCGGGAACTACGAGCAGTACTTC	CASAPYGGNYEQYF
-	TRBV7-2	TRBJ1-2	-	TGTGCCAGCAGCTTAGGTCCCAGGGTAGAGGCGCACACCTTC	CASSLGPRVEAHTF
-	TRBV4-1	TRBJ2-2	-	TGCGCCAGCAGTCTTGGACAGTACACCGGGGAGCTGTTTTTT	CASSLGQYTGELFF
many	TRBV6-1	TRBJ2-3	-	TGTGCCAGCAGTCACCCGACGGGGACTACGCAGTATTTT	CASSHPTGTTQYF
-	TRBV5-1	TRBJ1-5	-	TGCGCCAGCAGCCATCAGCCCCAGCATTTT	CASSHQPQHF
many	TRBV29-1	TRBJ2-5	-	TGCAGCGTTGGCCCGAGTGGAGGCGAGACCCAGTACTTC	CSVGPSGGETQYF
many	TRBV20-1	TRBJ1-4	-	TGCAGTGCTAGAGACTTTAGGCCCCAACTGTTTTTT	CSARDFRPQLFF
many	TRBV12-3/TRBV12-4	TRBJ2-4	-	TGTGCCAGCAGTTTAGACGGGGGTTTAGCCAAAAACATTCAGTACTTC	CASSLDGGLAKNIQYF
many	TRBV7-6	TRBJ2-7	TRBD2	TGTGCCAGCAGCTTGGGCGGGAGCCTCCAGCAGTACTTC	CASSLGGSLQQYF
many	TRBV7-2	TRBJ2-6	-	TGTGCCAGCAGCTTGGTCGGCTCTGGGGCCAACGTCCTGACTTTC	CASSLVGSGANVLTF
many	TRBV4-1	TRBJ1-5	-	TGCGCCAGCAGCCAAGCAGAATATAGCAATCAGCCCCAGCATTTT	CASSQAEYSNQPQHF
many	TRBV12-3/TRBV12-4	TRBJ2-5	-	TGTGCCAGCAGTAACATGGGGATAGAAGAGACCCAGTACTTC	CASSNMGIEETQYF
medium-sized	TRBV4-3	TRBJ2-7	-	TGCGCCAGCAGCCACCTCCGGGACAACTACGAGCAGTACTTC	CASSHLRDNYEQYF
many	TRBV7-9	TRBJ2-1	TRBD1	TGTGCCAGCAGCTTATGGGACAGGGACAATGAGCAGTTCTTC	CASSLWDRDNEQFF
many	TRBV2	TRBJ2-3	-	TGTGCCAGCAGTGATATCTCTGGTGGAGATACGCAGTATTTT	CASSDISGGDTQYF
many	TRBV7-3	TRBJ2-3	TRBD2	TGTGCCAGCAGCTTACCAACGGGAGGGTCGGATACGCAGTATTTT	CASSLPTGGSDTQYF
many	TRBV30	TRBJ1-4	TRBD1	TGTGCCTGGAGAGCGAGACAGGGGGCGCGTGAAAAACTGTTTTTT	CAWRARQGAREKLFF
-	TRBV20-1	TRBJ2-7	TRBD2	TGCAGTGCTAGAGATCTGGGACTAGATTCCGGCGAGCAGTACTTC	CSARDLGLDSGEQYF
many	TRBV5-6	TRBJ2-1	-	TGTGCCAGCAGTTACCTAAAATACAATGAGCAGTTCTTC	CASSYLKYNEQFF
many	TRBV19	TRBJ1-6	-	TGTGCCAGTAGTAACAACGGACTTAATTCACCCCTCCACTTT	CASSNNGLNSPLHF
many	TRBV20-1	TRBJ2-1	TRBD2	TGCAGTGCTAGTTTGGCGGGAGTACCAGATGAGCAGTTCTTC	CSASLAGVPDEQFF
many	TRBV11-2	TRBJ2-3	-	TGTGCCAGCAGCCACGGGAATCAGATAGATACGCAGTATTTT	CASSHGNQIDTQYF
-	TRBV20-1	TRBJ1-2	-	TGCAGTGCTAGGTCAGACAGCTTATATGGCTACACCTTC	CSARSDSLYGYTF
-	TRBV11-2	TRBJ2-1	-	TGTGCCAGCAGCTTAGGTGGGAACCTCCCCTACAATGAGCAGTTCTTC	CASSLGGNLPYNEQFF
many	TRBV7-9	TRBJ2-3	TRBD1	TGTGCCAGCAGAATGGACAGGAGCACAGATACGCAGTATTTT	CASRMDRSTDTQYF
many	TRBV7-6	TRBJ1-6	-	TGTGCCAGCAGCAGCAGGGGATCCGGTAATTCACCCCTCCACTTT	CASSSRGSGNSPLHF